This TCR beta chain was captured in a study of cytomegalovirus exposure and HLA in healthy donors. Turning to the study itself: The 130 or so validation repertoires, a later analysis reported, used the same platform as the approximately 670 repertoires from the first cohort.

Study outcomes and limitations: Clusters of TCRs from the first cohort tended to co-occur in the 100 to 150 validation repertoires (as a later analysis found). High specificity and sensitivity for cytomegalovirus status were reported for the classifier.

A remark on this clone: Its matching antigen is unknown.

The assay was immunoSEQ multiplex PCR, and TCRdb's table has in-frame clones only and misses some. The sample carries 90,000 to 150,000 clones, around nine tenths recorded once. The CDR3 totals 16 residues. Trimming took off 5 bases at V and 0 bases at J, with 16 bases between the two ends. CDR1 and CDR2 (germline): SEHNR, FQNEAQ (reference sequence). The specimen was PBMCs. The source is a young woman in good health and CMV-seropositive. The genes are TRBV7-9 and TRBJ1-1; D perhaps matches TRBD1 (5 bases). The CDR3, as DNA: TGTGCCAGCAGCCCCTCACCCCGGACACTGAACACTGAAGCTTTCTTT. Translated, it gives CASSPSPRTLNTEAFF.